The sequence of this T cell receptor beta chain was determined in a study of Tregs in tolerant kidney transplant recipients. Germline V CDR1 and CDR2: SGHNT, YYREEE (reference sequence). This CDR3 comprises 17 residues. The data were produced by immunoSEQ multiplex PCR, yet TCRdb's version contains in-frame clones alone and is incomplete. Of around 30,000 clones in the sample, over 65% were seen once. For this clone: Its antigen is not identified.

Sequencing was done on a sample of Tregs from blood cultured with allogeneic cells. J is TRBJ2-5 and V is TRBV5-4, with D possibly being TRBD1 or TRBD2 (5 bases each). The J call is uncertain, as TRBJ2-7 better fits the DNA end. The receptor was isolated from a human donor in good health. DNA of the CDR3: TGTGCCAGCAGCTACGGGCTGGAGGCACAGGAATACTACGAGCAGTACTTC. This sequence encodes CASSYGLEAQEYYEQYF.